What follows are 19 T cell receptor beta chains derived from one specimen sequenced in a study of T cell repertoires and HLA-DP antigens (dated by TCRdb to about 2018). Their recognized antigens are unknown. The library came from the immunoSEQ multiplex PCR assay. Held by TCRdb, this immuneACCESS table contains in-frame sequences only and omits some clones. Under half of the omission traces to an unresolved V gene where checked; the cause of the rest is unknown. The table for this sample lists 85,000 to 90,000 clones; 86% of them were counted only once. Roughly 1.6% of the sample comes from the top ten. The sequenced sample consisted of CD4+ T cells from PBMCs. The receptor source for this set is a man aged 50 to 59 in good health and CMV-seronegative.

This clone was detected only a few times. The rearrangement joins TRBV30 to TRBJ1-1, with D perhaps matching TRBD1 (5 bases). The V gene lost 3 bases and the J gene lost 2 bases, with 10 bases spanning the gap. The CDR3 sequence is 13 residues long. Per germline, CDR1 GTSNPN and CDR2 SVGIG (reference sequence). The CDR3 nucleotides read TGTGCCTGGAGAAGGGACTCCAACACTGAAGCTTTCTTT. Translated: CAWRRDSNTEAFF.

The chain is built from TRBV5-1 and TRBJ2-5; 9 positions agree with TRBD1. Germline V gene sequence: CDR1 SGHRS, CDR2 YFSETQ. V shed 4 bases and J 5 bases; nucleotides not matched to a gene: 6. The CDR3 is made up of 14 amino acids. In DNA form, the CDR3 reads TGCGCCAGCAGCGTTACCGGGACAGGGGAGACCCAGTACTTC. Residues: CASSVTGTGETQYF. Supplemented by reference TRBV5-1 and TRBJ2-5, the full variable domain reads KAGVTQTPRYLIKTRGQQVTLSCSPISGHRSVSWYQQTPGQGLQFLFEYFSETQRNKGNFPGRFSGRQFSNSRSEMNVSTLELGDSALYLCASSVTGTGETQYFGPGTRLLVL.

This clone was observed a few times. The CDR3 region is CAGVRSGANVLTF. The CDR3 DNA reads TGTGCTGGCGTACGCTCTGGGGCCAACGTCCTGACTTTC. The chain uses TRBV7-9 and TRBJ2-6; no definite D call. The CDR3 has 13 amino acids. The germline V gene has CDR1 SEHNR and CDR2 FQNEAQ (reference sequence).

The chain's CDR3 is CASSSQREGGSYEQYF. The CDR3 coding sequence is TGTGCCAGCAGCTCCCAGCGGGAGGGTGGCTCCTACGAGCAGTACTTC. The chain employs TRBV7-2 and TRBJ2-7; 10 bases map to TRBD2. V shed 4 bases and J 0 bases; nucleotides not matched to a gene: 6. The CDR3 is 16 amino acids. From germline, CDR1 is SGHTA and CDR2 FQGNSA. Variable domain in full (rest from reference TRBV7-2 and TRBJ2-7): GAGVSQSPSNKVTEKGKDVELRCDPISGHTALYWYRQSLGQGLEFLIYFQGNSAPDKSGLPSDRFSAERTGGSVSTLTIQRTQQEDSAVYLCASSSQREGGSYEQYFGPGTRLTVT.

This clone was recorded once. V usage is TRBV5-4 and J usage is TRBJ2-7, with TRBD2 matching over 12 bases. CDR1 and CDR2 from the germline V gene are SGHNT and YYREEE (reference sequence). Germline trimming cut 3 bases from V and 2 bases from J; bases unmatched to any gene: 3. The CDR3 is 15 residues long. The CDR3 region is CASSWGLAGAYEQYF. The CDR3, as DNA: TGTGCCAGCAGCTGGGGACTAGCGGGTGCCTACGAGCAGTACTTC.

The chain uses TRBV7-2 and TRBJ1-3; D gene unclear. The CDR3 contains 13 residues. Germline loops: CDR1 SGHTA, CDR2 FQGNSA. V shed 0 bases and J shed 7 bases, with 7 bases lying between them. In DNA form, the CDR3 reads TGTGCCAGCAGCTTAGCGGTTGAGAACACCATATATTTT. Amino acid sequence: CASSLAVENTIYF.

This clone turned up a few times. J is TRBJ2-1 and V is TRBV7-8, with 8 bases matching TRBD2. The CDR3 sequence is 15 residues long. Germline loops: CDR1 SGHVS, CDR2 FQNEAQ. The V segment lost 0 bases and the J segment 6 bases; nucleotides outside the gene matches: 4. CDR3: CASSLASGVPNEQFF. CDR3 sequence (DNA): TGTGCCAGCAGCTTAGCTAGCGGGGTCCCCAATGAGCAGTTCTTC.

V gene TRBV19 combines with J gene TRBJ1-1; 7 bases align to TRBD1. Germline lookup yields CDR1 LNHDA and CDR2 SQIVND (reference sequence). The CDR3 is made up of 14 amino acids. V lost 3 bases, J lost 5 bases, and 6 bases stayed unmatched. CDR3 amino acids: CASSIGQVRTEAFF. The CDR3 bases are TGTGCCAGTAGTATCGGACAGGTAAGGACTGAAGCTTTCTTT.

In its sample, this clone was seen once. This chain uses TRBV4-1 with TRBJ2-4; TRBD1 agrees at 7 bases. CDR3 length equals 16 residues. With V trimmed by 0 bases and J by 7 bases, 9 bases remained unmatched. Per germline, CDR1 MGHRA and CDR2 YSYEKL. This CDR3 reads CASSQDSGQKSNIQYF. The CDR3 nucleotides are TGCGCCAGCAGCCAAGATTCGGGACAGAAGAGTAACATTCAGTACTTC.

V usage is TRBV7-8 and J usage is TRBJ1-2; tentatively, D is TRBD1 (6 bases). The CDR3 sequence is 14 residues long. CDR1 and CDR2 (germline): SGHVS, FQNEAQ. The V end lost 4 bases, the J end lost 0 bases, and 9 bases lay between the germline ends. CDR3 bases: TGTGCCAGCAGCTCCGGACAGCCTAACTATGGCTACACCTTC. This translates into CASSSGQPNYGYTF.

This clone was seen a few times. This sequence joins TRBV7-9 and TRBJ2-1; 16 bases agree with TRBD2. This CDR3 contains 18 residues. The germline gives CDR1 SEHNR, CDR2 FQNEAQ (reference sequence). After removal of 1 base from V and 7 bases from J, the junction contained 7 bases not matched to a gene. This CDR3 is CASSLVPGLAGGSNEQFF. The CDR3 coding sequence is TGTGCCAGCAGCTTAGTCCCGGGACTAGCGGGGGGGTCGAATGAGCAGTTCTTC.

The chain employs TRBV11-1 and TRBJ1-2; TRBD1 might be the D (6 bases). Germline lookup yields CDR1 SGHAT and CDR2 FQDESV (reference sequence). With 4 bases removed from V and 3 bases from J, the gap between germline ends came to 15 bases. The CDR3 sequence is 15 residues long. This chain's CDR3 is CASSSLRTEYYGYTF. DNA of the CDR3: TGTGCCAGCAGCTCCTTACGGACAGAATACTATGGCTACACCTTC.

The chain recombines TRBV7-2 with TRBJ2-7; 10 nucleotides agree with TRBD2. The length of the CDR3 is 16 residues. In germline, CDR1 is SGHTA, CDR2 FQGNSA. V lost 1 base, J lost 7 bases, and 10 bases stayed unmatched. CDR3 DNA sequence: TGTGCCAGCAGCTTAGTTGCTAGCGGGAGAGCTAGGGAGCAGTACTTC. Amino acids: CASSLVASGRAREQYF.

The chain is built from TRBV5-4 and TRBJ2-6; D perhaps matches TRBD1 (6 bases). With 4 bases removed from V and 2 bases from J, the gap between germline ends came to 13 bases. Germline values: CDR1 SGHNT, CDR2 YYREEE (reference sequence). The CDR3 spans 16 residues. The DNA for the CDR3 is TGTGCCAGCAGCCGTTCTAACAGGGCTGGGGCCAACGTCCTGACTTTC. It specifies CASSRSNRAGANVLTF.

The rearrangement joins TRBV11-2 to TRBJ1-1; perhaps TRBD1 as D (5 bases). CDR1 SGHAT and CDR2 FQNNGV come from the germline V gene. The CDR3 totals 15 residues. The germline V and J ends were trimmed by 0 bases and 0 bases, with 8 bases remaining between them. This chain's CDR3 is CASSLDRVMNTEAFF. Written as DNA, the CDR3 is TGTGCCAGCAGCTTAGACAGGGTAATGAACACTGAAGCTTTCTTT.

This chain joins TRBV27 and TRBJ1-5, with 7 bases lining up with TRBD1. Germline trimming cut 6 bases from V and 2 bases from J; bases unmatched to any gene: 7. There are 15 residues in the CDR3. Germline lookup yields CDR1 MNHEY and CDR2 SMNVEV (reference sequence). The CDR3 loop is CASSKTGLGNQPQHF. CDR3 coding DNA: TGTGCCAGCAGCAAGACAGGGCTCGGCAATCAGCCCCAGCATTTT.

The chain has TRBV9 and TRBJ2-5, with D perhaps matching TRBD1 (6 bases). Germline CDR1 SGDLS, CDR2 YYNGEE. Trimming pared 2 bases from V and 2 bases from J, leaving 13 bases between. The CDR3 is 15 residues long. DNA of the CDR3: TGTGCCAGCAGCGTTATTGGGCAGGGGCAAGAGACCCAGTACTTC. Protein product: CASSVIGQGQETQYF. The full variable domain, in which reference TRBV9 and TRBJ2-5 provide the parts outside the CDR3, is DSGVTQTPKHLITATGQRVTLRCSPRSGDLSVYWYQQSLDQGLQFLIQYYNGEERAKGNILERFSAQQFPDLHSELNLSSLELGDSALYFCASSVIGQGQETQYFGPGTRLLVL.

This sequence joins TRBV11-2 and TRBJ2-7; 10 bases are shared with TRBD1. Germline CDR1 SGHAT, CDR2 FQNNGV. After removal of 3 bases from V and 3 bases from J, the junction contained 5 bases not matched to a gene. The CDR3 is made up of 15 amino acids. This CDR3 is CASSFGQGEHYEQYF. DNA of the CDR3: TGTGCCAGCAGCTTCGGACAGGGGGAACACTACGAGCAGTACTTC.

The V and J genes are TRBV25-1 and TRBJ1-2, with no clear D. The CDR3 contains 11 residues. V was shortened by 2 bases and J by 5 bases, with 3 bases between the two germline ends. The germline V gene encodes CDR1 MGHDK and CDR2 SYGVNS. The CDR3 sequence: CASSEVYGYTF. Written as DNA, the CDR3 is TGTGCCAGCAGTGAAGTTTATGGCTACACCTTC.